This T cell receptor (beta chain) was retrieved from a study of blood T cell repertoires in COVID-19. This clone has a single count. The germline V gene has CDR1 KGHSH and CDR2 LQKENI. The V end lost 3 bases, the J end lost 0 bases, and 11 bases lay between the germline ends. This CDR3 has 16 residues. Authors' data handling: Reference gene primer amplification in the assay estimated nucleated cell counts. Assay used: immunoSEQ multiplex PCR; TCRdb lists only in-frame clones, some missing. D and trimming were read from the DNA, whereas the V and J calls and clone size are those reported in that table. This repertoire shows a few hundred thousand clones, more than 75% found once; its top ten account for roughly 0.94%. Clinical history reported by participants formed the basis on which cohorts were assigned. Two negative PCRs, clearance, or symptom resolution characterized the recovered Cohort 3 donors.

The receptor comes from a young woman who had recovered from COVID-19. What was sequenced was PBMCs or T cells enriched from blood (not recorded which). This chain links TRBV18 with TRBJ2-2; D remains ambiguous. The CDR3 bases are TGTGCCAGCTCACCCTCCATGCGCCCGAACACCGGGGAGCTGTTTTTT. This codes for CASSPSMRPNTGELFF.